The 19 T cell receptor beta chains below were found in one sample sequenced in a study of CD8 T cells in Susac syndrome. Reverse transcription of about 0.5 to 1 ug RNA was carried out with random hexamers. In TCRdb, the immunoSEQ multiplex PCR reads were re-called with MiXCR into one record per CDR3 protein. The sample holds about 400,000 distinct CDR3 sequences, roughly 85% seen once. Input material: CD8+ T cells from PBMCs. The receptor set was obtained from a human donor with multiple sclerosis.

This clonotype was seen a single time. The V and J genes are TRBV3-1 and TRBJ2-1; perhaps D is TRBD1 or TRBD2 (6 bases each). The CDR3 totals 16 residues. Germline V gene sequence: CDR1 LGHDT, CDR2 YNNKEL (reference sequence). Trimming removed 6 bases from V and 2 bases from J, with 17 bases in between. The CDR3, as DNA: TGTGCCAGCAGTGAGTCCGGGGGCGCCGCCTACAATGAGCAGTTCTTC. This translates into CASSESGGAAYNEQFF.

This rearrangement joins TRBV7-9 to TRBJ1-1, with a weak D call TRBD1 (5 bases). V was clipped by 8 bases and J by 6 bases, with 13 bases between them. This CDR3 spans 12 amino acids. Per germline, CDR1 SEHNR and CDR2 FQNEAQ (reference sequence). CDR3 coding DNA: TGTGCCAGCGGGGGGGGTAAGGCTGAAGCTTTCTTT. Encoded protein: CASGGGKAEAFF.

In this sample, this clonotype turned up a few times. The V and J genes are TRBV7-6 and TRBJ1-1, with D possibly matching TRBD1 (5 bases). With 8 bases removed from V and 3 bases from J, the gap between germline ends came to 10 bases. The CDR3 covers 12 residues. Germline V gives CDR1 SGHVS, CDR2 FNYEAQ. The CDR3: CASRGSDTEAFF. The CDR3 region has the DNA TGTGCCAGCCGGGGGTCGGACACTGAAGCTTTCTTT.

This chain links TRBV14 with TRBJ2-5, with 10 bases identical to TRBD2. Germline trimming cut 0 bases from V and 4 bases from J; bases unmatched to any gene: 5. This CDR3 has 16 amino acids. The germline V gene encodes CDR1 SGHDN and CDR2 FVKESK. The CDR3 is CASSQESGGGPETQYF. The CDR3 bases are TGTGCCAGCAGCCAAGAGAGCGGGGGGGGCCCAGAGACCCAGTACTTC.

The V gene is TRBV27, the J gene TRBJ2-3; 8 nucleotides line up with TRBD1. The CDR3 contains 16 residues. The germline V gene has CDR1 MNHEY and CDR2 SMNVEV (reference sequence). J lost 3 bases, V lost 5 bases, and 10 bases had no gene match. CDR3 coding DNA: TGTGCCAGCAGTCCACCTCCGGGACAGGCGACAGATACGCAGTATTTT. Protein product: CASSPPPGQATDTQYF.

The V and J genes are TRBV25-1 and TRBJ1-1; D unclear. Trimming left V 4 bases short and J 0 bases short, with 6 bases between. This CDR3 contains 13 residues. CDR1 and CDR2 (germline): MGHDK, SYGVNS. In DNA form, the CDR3 reads TGTGCCAGCAGTGGATCCGTGAACACTGAAGCTTTCTTT. Translated: CASSGSVNTEAFF.

This chain joins TRBV27 and TRBJ1-2; perhaps TRBD1 as D (6 bases). The CDR3 is made up of 16 amino acids. Trimming took 0 bases from V and 4 from J, leaving 15 bases between them. CDR1 and CDR2 (germline): MNHEY, SMNVEV (reference sequence). The CDR3 loop reads CASSLSTGTEGYGYTF. The CDR3 DNA follows: TGTGCCAGCAGTTTATCAACAGGGACGGAAGGCTATGGCTACACCTTC.

This chain uses TRBV25-1 with TRBJ2-1, with 8 nucleotides matching TRBD2. Germline V gene lookup returns CDR1 MGHDK and CDR2 SYGVNS. Germline trimming cut 3 bases from V and 7 bases from J; bases unmatched to any gene: 8. The CDR3 has 15 residues. The CDR3 DNA is TGTGCCAGCAGTGAGGCGGGAGGTCTTGAGAATGAGCAGTTCTTC. It translates to CASSEAGGLENEQFF.

The chain couples TRBV10-1 to TRBJ1-1; D perhaps matches TRBD1 (5 bases). The V end was cut by 9 bases, the J end by 1 base, with 18 bases between. The CDR3 length is 15 residues. Germline V gene data show CDR1 as WNHNN and CDR2 as SYGVQD (reference sequence). The CDR3 coding sequence is TGCGCCAGTACAGCCGGGACGGAGGCGAACACTGAAGCTTTCTTT. Translation: CASTAGTEANTEAFF.

This clonotype showed up just once. This chain joins TRBV5-1 and TRBJ2-3, with D hard to call. Trimming shortened V by 0 bases and J by 6 bases, and 17 bases separated the two germline ends. Germline V gene lookup returns CDR1 SGHRS and CDR2 YFSETQ. The CDR3 has 16 residues. As DNA, the CDR3 is TGCGCCAGCAGCTTGGCCCCCAGAGAAGGAGCGGATACGCAGTATTTT. As protein: CASSLAPREGADTQYF. The full variable domain, completed using reference TRBV5-1 and TRBJ2-3, is KAGVTQTPRYLIKTRGQQVTLSCSPISGHRSVSWYQQTPGQGLQFLFEYFSETQRNKGNFPGRFSGRQFSNSRSEMNVSTLELGDSALYLCASSLAPREGADTQYFGPGTRLTVL.

This CDR3 reads CATSREVGGTDTQYF. DNA for the CDR3: TGTGCCACCAGCAGAGAGGTTGGAGGGACAGATACGCAGTATTTT. The chain carries TRBV15 and TRBJ2-3; D is perhaps TRBD2 (6 bases). The V gene lost 0 bases and the J gene lost 3 bases, with 10 bases spanning the gap. The CDR3 runs to 15 residues. In germline, CDR1 is LNHNV, CDR2 YYDKDF (reference sequence). The variable domain in full, completed from reference TRBV15 and TRBJ2-3, reads DAMVIQNPRYQVTQFGKPVTLSCSQTLNHNVMYWYQQKSSQAPKLLFHYYDKDFNNEADTPDNFQSRRPNTSFCFLDIRSPGLGDTAMYLCATSREVGGTDTQYFGPGTRLTVL.

The chain employs TRBV11-2 and TRBJ1-2; D remains ambiguous. The CDR3 contains 19 residues. CDR1 is SGHAT, CDR2 FQNNGV, per germline. V was trimmed by 5 bases and J by 0 bases, leaving 25 bases between them. The CDR3 region is CASSRNSETQEPTNYGYTF. CDR3 in DNA: TGTGCCAGCAGCCGTAATTCTGAAACGCAGGAGCCGACTAACTATGGCTACACCTTC.

The table lists this clonotype with a count of one. This chain joins TRBV20-1 and TRBJ1-2, with D perhaps TRBD1 (5 bases). The CDR3 runs 13 residues. Trimming shortened V by 1 base and J by 3 bases, and 9 bases separated the two germline ends. Germline CDR1 DFQATT, CDR2 SNEGSKA (reference sequence). The CDR3 sequence is CSARVMGDYGYTF. The CDR3 bases are TGCAGTGCTAGAGTTATGGGGGACTATGGCTACACCTTC.

This chain links TRBV19 with TRBJ1-1; D is possibly TRBD1 (5 bases). The CDR3 has 12 amino acids. Deletions cut 5 bases from V and 5 bases from J, with 9 bases between. The germline V gene encodes CDR1 LNHDA and CDR2 SQIVND (reference sequence). In nucleotides, the CDR3 is TGTGCCAGTAGTGGGGCGGGGACTGAAGCTTTCTTT. Protein product: CASSGAGTEAFF. Variable domain in full (rest from reference TRBV19 and TRBJ1-1): DGGITQSPKYLFRKEGQNVTLSCEQNLNHDAMYWYRQDPGQGLRLIYYSQIVNDFQKGDIAEGYSVSREKKESFPLTVTSAQKNPTAFYLCASSGAGTEAFFGQGTRLTVV.

V and J are TRBV6-1 and TRBJ2-5; a weak D match, TRBD2 (5 bases). This CDR3 is 14 amino acids long. V was clipped by 10 bases and J by 1 base, with 16 bases between them. Germline V gene lookup returns CDR1 MNHNS and CDR2 SASEGT. The CDR3 protein is CAIKDAGFQETQYF. For the CDR3, the DNA is TGTGCCATCAAAGACGCGGGTTTCCAAGAGACCCAGTACTTC.

This chain connects TRBV27 to TRBJ2-7; 10 nucleotides align to TRBD1. The CDR3 length is 16 residues. The ends lost 0 bases at V and 1 base at J; junction bases unmatched: 3. CDR1 and CDR2 (germline): MNHEY, SMNVEV (reference sequence). CDR3 in amino acids: CASSLSRTGGSYEQYF. The CDR3 nucleotides read TGTGCCAGCAGTTTATCGCGGACAGGGGGATCCTACGAGCAGTACTTC.

The chain has TRBV29-1 and TRBJ1-2; no firm D call. Germline lookup yields CDR1 SQVTM and CDR2 ANQGSEA. There are 12 residues in the CDR3. Trimming removed 3 bases at V and 5 bases at J, with 10 bases between. In DNA form, the CDR3 reads TGCAGCGTTGAGATGCCTATTTATGGCTACACCTTC. Its translation: CSVEMPIYGYTF.

The chain couples TRBV2 to TRBJ2-7; TRBD1 aligns across 7 bases. With 2 bases clipped from V and 0 bases from J, the junction kept 4 bases outside the gene matches. The CDR3 is 15 amino acids. CDR1 and CDR2 (germline): SNHLY, FYNNEI. CDR3 amino acids: CASSEPGQTSYEQYF. CDR3 nucleotide sequence: TGTGCCAGCAGTGAACCGGGACAGACCTCCTACGAGCAGTACTTC.

The J gene is TRBJ1-2, the V gene TRBV19, with D possibly matching TRBD1 (6 bases). Germline-derived CDR1 and CDR2 are LNHDA and SQIVND (reference sequence). V lost 5 bases and J lost 6, with 16 bases in between. CDR3 length: 14 residues. The CDR3 loop reads CASSPTGHLDGYTF. For the CDR3, the DNA is TGTGCCAGTAGTCCAACGGGACACCTAGATGGCTACACCTTC.